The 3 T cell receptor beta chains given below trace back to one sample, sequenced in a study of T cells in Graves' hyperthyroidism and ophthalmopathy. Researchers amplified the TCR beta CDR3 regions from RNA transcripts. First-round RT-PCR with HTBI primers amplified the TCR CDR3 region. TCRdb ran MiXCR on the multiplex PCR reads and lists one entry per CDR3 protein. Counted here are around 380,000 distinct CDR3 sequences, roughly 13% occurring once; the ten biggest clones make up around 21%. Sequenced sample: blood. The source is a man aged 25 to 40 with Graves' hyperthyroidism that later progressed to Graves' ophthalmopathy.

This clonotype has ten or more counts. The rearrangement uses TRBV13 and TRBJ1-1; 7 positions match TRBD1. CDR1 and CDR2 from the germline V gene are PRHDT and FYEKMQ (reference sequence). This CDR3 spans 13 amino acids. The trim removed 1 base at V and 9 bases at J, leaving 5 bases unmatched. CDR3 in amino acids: CASSLVGGRKAFF. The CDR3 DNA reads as TGTGCCAGCAGCTTAGTAGGGGGCAGAAAAGCTTTCTTT.

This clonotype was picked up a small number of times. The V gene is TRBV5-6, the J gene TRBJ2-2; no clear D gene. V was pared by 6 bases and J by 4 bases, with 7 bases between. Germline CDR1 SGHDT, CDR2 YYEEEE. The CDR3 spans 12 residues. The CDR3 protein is CASNLITGELFF. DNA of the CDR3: TGTGCCAGCAACCTCATCACCGGGGAGCTGTTTTTT.

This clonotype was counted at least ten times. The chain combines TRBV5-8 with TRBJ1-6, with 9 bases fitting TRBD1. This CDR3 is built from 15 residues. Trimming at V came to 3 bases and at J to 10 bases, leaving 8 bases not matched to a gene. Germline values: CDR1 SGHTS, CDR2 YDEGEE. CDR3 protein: CASSYTGGNRSPLHF. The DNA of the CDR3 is TGTGCCAGCAGCTACACAGGGGGCAATCGGTCACCCCTCCACTTT.